The subject of this entry is one T cell receptor (beta chain). Its matching antigen is unknown. This record comes from a study of response to subunit inactivated influenza vaccine. Study-level points and caveats: Each seasonal influenza vaccination, the authors suggested, recruits few new T cells.

After removal of 1 base from V and 5 bases from J, the junction contained 12 bases not matched to a gene. The CDR3 spans 18 residues. Germline CDR1 reads LGHNA; CDR2 reads YSLEER. A single record per CDR3 protein comes from TCRdb applying MiXCR to the RT-PCR reads. The data show 540,000 or so distinct CDR3 sequences, with around 13% seen just once and 13% held by the top ten. The chain joins TRBV4-3 to TRBJ2-1; 9 bases map to TRBD2. The receptor's source is a man aged 50 to 60 who received an inactivated influenza vaccine. The starting material was PBMCs from blood, obtained roughly 48 days after vaccination. CDR3 residues: CASSQGLFGGRVHNEQFF. DNA for the CDR3: TGCGCCAGCAGCCAAGGTCTCTTTGGCGGGAGGGTCCACAATGAGCAGTTCTTC.